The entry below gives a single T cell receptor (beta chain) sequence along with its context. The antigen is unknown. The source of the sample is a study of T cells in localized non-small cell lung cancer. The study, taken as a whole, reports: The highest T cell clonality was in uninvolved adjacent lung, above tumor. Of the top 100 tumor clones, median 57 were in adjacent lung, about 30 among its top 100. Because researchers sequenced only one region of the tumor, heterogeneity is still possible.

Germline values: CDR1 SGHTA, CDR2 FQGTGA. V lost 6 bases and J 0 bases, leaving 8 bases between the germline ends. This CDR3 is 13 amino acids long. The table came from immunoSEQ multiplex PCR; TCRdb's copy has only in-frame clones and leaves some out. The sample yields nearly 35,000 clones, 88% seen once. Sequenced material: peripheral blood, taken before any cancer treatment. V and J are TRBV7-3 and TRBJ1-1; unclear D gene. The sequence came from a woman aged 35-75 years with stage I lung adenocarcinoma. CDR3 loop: CASRRSVNTEAFF. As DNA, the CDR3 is TGTGCCAGCAGACGATCAGTGAACACTGAAGCTTTCTTT.